The 15 T cell receptor beta chains below all came from one sample that was sequenced in a study of blood T cell repertoires in COVID-19 (dated by TCRdb to 2018 to 2021). Libraries were built with the immunoSEQ multiplex PCR assay. The table was pulled from immuneACCESS by TCRdb, which kept in-frame rearrangements only. Such tables lose some clones; where checked, under half of the loss comes from unresolved V genes, and the rest has no known cause. The sample contains 180,000 or so clones, 82% of them found a single time. Approximately 9.9% of the sample is held by the ten biggest clonotypes. The sequencing sample was made of PBMCs or T cells enriched from blood (not recorded which). Receptors originate from a man in his fifties who had recovered from COVID-19.

The CDR3 protein is CASSPGTGGLQETQYF. In DNA form, the CDR3 reads TGTGCCAGCTCACCAGGGACAGGGGGACTTCAAGAGACCCAGTACTTC. V is TRBV18 and J is TRBJ2-5; 11 bases fit TRBD1. The junction had 4 bases not matched to a gene; V was cut back by 2 bases and J by 2 bases. The CDR3 spans 16 residues. Germline V gene data show CDR1 as KGHSH and CDR2 as LQKENI.

The chain uses TRBV28 and TRBJ1-4; D may be TRBD1 (6 bases). The CDR3 extends over 14 amino acids. Trimming shortened V by 6 bases and J by 7 bases, and 15 bases separated the two germline ends. In germline, CDR1 is MDHEN, CDR2 SYDVKM. The CDR3, as DNA: TGTGCCAGCAGCATAAACGGCAGGGGTGAAAAACTGTTTTTT. Residues: CASSINGRGEKLFF.

In this sample, this clone turned up a few times. The V and J genes are TRBV21-1 and TRBJ2-5; the table's D call of TRBD2 was not tested on the DNA. TRBV21-1 is flagged as a pseudogene. This CDR3 region has 19 residues. The CDR3 loop reads CASSTSTLTPGVVGKTQYF. CDR3 coding DNA: TGTGCCAGCAGTACCAGCACCCTGACCCCGGGAGTAGTCGGTAAGACCCAGTACTTC.

The chain uses TRBV5-1 and TRBJ1-1, with D uncertain. CDR3 length equals 14 residues. Trimming took off 1 base at V and 0 bases at J, with 7 bases between the two ends. The V gene's germline CDR1 is SGHRS and CDR2 YFSETQ. CDR3 nucleotide sequence: TGCGCCAGCAGCTTGACAGAACTGAACACTGAAGCTTTCTTT. It yields the protein CASSLTELNTEAFF. Full variable domain (outside the CDR3, taken from reference TRBV5-1 and TRBJ1-1): KAGVTQTPRYLIKTRGQQVTLSCSPISGHRSVSWYQQTPGQGLQFLFEYFSETQRNKGNFPGRFSGRQFSNSRSEMNVSTLELGDSALYLCASSLTELNTEAFFGQGTRLTVV.

V usage is TRBV29-1 and J usage is TRBJ2-5; 10 bases are a match to TRBD2. The CDR3 is 17 amino acids. The germline CDR1 and CDR2 sequences are SQVTM and ANQGSEA. The J segment lost 3 bases and the V segment lost 0 bases, leaving 10 bases of the junction unmatched. CDR3 bases: TGCAGCGTTGAAGAACGGAATTTCGGACTAGCGGAAGAGACCCAGTACTTC. It codes for CSVEERNFGLAEETQYF.

The CDR3 coding sequence is TGTGCCAGCAGCCCAGGACTAGCCGACACCGGGGAGCTGTTTTTT. Protein sequence: CASSPGLADTGELFF. V is TRBV9 and J is TRBJ2-2; 8 nucleotides align to TRBD2. Trimming took 4 bases from V and 3 from J; bases not matched to a gene: 5. CDR1 SGDLS and CDR2 YYNGEE come from the germline V gene. The CDR3 has 15 amino acids.

This clone showed up just a few times. This rearrangement joins TRBV9 to TRBJ1-1; 8 nucleotides agree with TRBD1. V lost 3 bases and J lost 3; bases outside the gene matches: 10. From germline, CDR1 is SGDLS and CDR2 YYNGEE. The CDR3 runs 16 residues. The CDR3 DNA follows: TGTGCCAGCAGCGCGTGGACAGGGACCACGGACACTGAAGCTTTCTTT. Its translation: CASSAWTGTTDTEAFF.

V usage is TRBV5-4 and J usage is TRBJ1-6, with 7 bases lining up with TRBD1. The ends lost 4 bases at V and 10 bases at J; junction bases unmatched: 17. This CDR3 comprises 17 residues. Germline V CDR1 and CDR2: SGHNT, YYREEE (reference sequence). Here the CDR3 DNA reads TGTGCCAGCAGCCCCGGACGCGACAGGGCAGCGGACTCACCCCTCCACTTT. Protein sequence: CASSPGRDRAADSPLHF.

The rearrangement uses TRBV6-5 and TRBJ1-2; D might be TRBD1 (5 bases). Germline lookup yields CDR1 MNHEY and CDR2 SVGAGI. The germline V and J ends were trimmed by 5 bases and 4 bases, with 11 bases remaining between them. The CDR3 has 13 amino acids. The DNA for the CDR3 is TGTGCCAGCAGTAACCGACAGTTCTATGGCTACACCTTC. Translated: CASSNRQFYGYTF.

This clone was counted once. The J gene is TRBJ2-7, the V gene TRBV10-3; D perhaps matches TRBD2 (5 bases). Trimming pared 10 bases from V and 5 bases from J, leaving 18 bases between. This CDR3 is 13 amino acids long. The germline CDR1 and CDR2 sequences are ENHRY and SYGVKD. The CDR3 DNA sequence: TGTGCCAACGCAGTCGGGGTAGACGACGAGCAGTACTTC. Translating it yields CANAVGVDDEQYF.

This clone was counted once. V gene TRBV7-2 combines with J gene TRBJ2-3; 13 bases map to TRBD2. This CDR3 region has 15 residues. V was pared by 6 bases and J by 2 bases, with 2 bases of the junction left unmatched. Germline V gene data show CDR1 as SGHTA and CDR2 as FQGNSA. CDR3 DNA sequence: TGTGCCAGCAGTGGGACTAGCGGGGCCACAGATACGCAGTATTTT. Protein sequence: CASSGTSGATDTQYF. Filled out from reference TRBV7-2 and TRBJ2-3, the complete variable domain reads GAGVSQSPSNKVTEKGKDVELRCDPISGHTALYWYRQSLGQGLEFLIYFQGNSAPDKSGLPSDRFSAERTGGSVSTLTIQRTQQEDSAVYLCASSGTSGATDTQYFGPGTRLTVL.

The genes are TRBV5-1 and TRBJ2-1; D is ambiguous. Looked up from germline, CDR1 is SGHRS and CDR2 is YFSETQ. Deletions cut 0 bases from V and 7 bases from J, with 11 bases between. The CDR3 sequence is 14 residues long. CDR3 sequence (DNA): TGCGCCAGCAGCTTGGATCTCGCGGTTAATGAGCAGTTCTTC. It specifies CASSLDLAVNEQFF.

The V and J genes are TRBV28 and TRBJ2-2; D is unresolved. V was cut by 3 bases and J by 2 bases, with 7 bases left in between. CDR1 and CDR2 from the germline V gene are MDHEN and SYDVKM. This CDR3 is built from 14 residues. CDR3 nucleotide sequence: TGTGCCAGCAGTTTTTATACAAACACCGGGGAGCTGTTTTTT. Its translation is CASSFYTNTGELFF.

The CDR3 DNA follows: TGTGCCAGTTCTCCGGGACAGCGATCCACTGAAGCTTTCTTT. This sequence encodes CASSPGQRSTEAFF. The J gene is TRBJ1-1, the V gene TRBV19; the match to TRBD1 covers 7 bases. The CDR3 length is 14 residues. Trimming at V came to 8 bases and at J to 4 bases, leaving 10 bases not matched to a gene. CDR1 LNHDA and CDR2 SQIVND come from the germline V gene (reference sequence).

The V call is TRBV7-9, the J call TRBJ1-1; D possibly corresponds to TRBD1 (5 bases). The germline V gene encodes CDR1 SEHNR and CDR2 FQNEAQ (reference sequence). This CDR3 spans 13 amino acids. V shed 4 bases and J shed 11 bases, with 17 bases lying between them. CDR3 in amino acids: CASSYLFGGDAFF. The CDR3 nucleotides are TGTGCCAGCAGCTACCTGTTCGGGGGGGACGCTTTCTTT. The full variable domain, with the rest looked up from reference TRBV7-9 and TRBJ1-1, is DTGVSQNPRHKITKRGQNVTFRCDPISEHNRLYWYRQTLGQGPEFLTYFQNEAQLEKSRLLSDRFSAERPKGSFSTLEIQRTEQGDSAMYLCASSYLFGGDAFFGQGTRLTVV.